One sample yielded the 28 T cell receptor beta chains listed below, sequenced in a study of OX40 agonist ivuxolimab in advanced cancers. This table comes from immunoSEQ multiplex PCR, and its TCRdb copy is limited to in-frame clones, with some not included. In the table there are 25,000 to 40,000 clones, 80% to 85% of which are singletons. This specimen was CD4+ or CD8+ T cells sorted from blood, taken in a trial of the OX40 agonist ivuxolimab. All receptors derive from an adult with an advanced solid tumor such as melanoma, head and neck, liver or kidney cancer.

This chain joins TRBV4-3 and TRBJ2-3; 10 positions agree with TRBD2. The V gene end was trimmed by 0 bases and the J gene end by 3 bases; junction bases not matched to a gene: 0. This CDR3 has 15 amino acids. Germline CDR1 reads LGHNA; CDR2 reads YSLEER. The DNA of the CDR3 is TGCGCCAGCAGCCAAGAAGCGGGAGGGACAGATACGCAGTATTTT. This codes for CASSQEAGGTDTQYF.

This rearrangement joins TRBV27 to TRBJ2-1, with D perhaps matching TRBD1 (5 bases). Per germline, CDR1 MNHEY and CDR2 SMNVEV (reference sequence). The CDR3 has 14 amino acids. The V end lost 4 bases, the J end lost 5 bases, and 12 bases lay between the germline ends. The CDR3 protein is CASSWGGINNEQFF. The CDR3 coding sequence is TGTGCCAGCAGTTGGGGCGGAATCAACAATGAGCAGTTCTTC.

The chain combines TRBV5-6 with TRBJ1-2, with D tentatively TRBD1 (6 bases). Germline loops: CDR1 SGHDT, CDR2 YYEEEE. The CDR3 length is 16 residues. The V end lost 1 base, the J end lost 2 bases, and 15 bases lay between the germline ends. CDR3 in DNA: TGTGCCAGCAGCTTGATGTCGGGGGGCGCGAACTATGGCTACACCTTC. It translates to CASSLMSGGANYGYTF.

The chain links TRBV6-5 to TRBJ2-7; possible D gene TRBD2, 6 bases. The germline V gene encodes CDR1 MNHEY and CDR2 SVGAGI. V was trimmed by 3 bases and J by 4 bases, leaving 10 bases between them. The CDR3 totals 13 residues. The CDR3 coding sequence is TGTGCCAGCAGTTATGGAGGGGTGTACGAGCAGTACTTC. This sequence encodes CASSYGGVYEQYF.

The chain is built from TRBV30 and TRBJ2-3, with D perhaps TRBD2 (6 bases). Trimming cost V 4 bases and J 1 base, with 6 bases left between them. In germline, CDR1 is GTSNPN, CDR2 SVGIG (reference sequence). The CDR3 runs to 12 residues. CDR3 loop: CAWTSGTDTQYF. CDR3 sequence (DNA): TGTGCCTGGACTAGCGGCACAGATACGCAGTATTTT. Supplemented by reference TRBV30 and TRBJ2-3, the full variable domain reads SQTIHQWPATLVQPVGSPLSLECTVEGTSNPNLYWYRQAAGRGLQLLFYSVGIGQISSEVPQNLSASRPQDRQFILSSKKLLLSDSGFYLCAWTSGTDTQYFGPGTRLTVL.

Written as DNA, the CDR3 is TGTGCCAGCAGCCTGGGACTAAGGACTGAAGCTTTCTTT. It specifies CASSLGLRTEAFF. The chain is built from TRBV7-9 and TRBJ1-1, with D possibly TRBD1 on 5 matching bases. CDR1 is SEHNR, CDR2 FQNEAQ, per germline (reference sequence). Trimming removed 5 bases at V and 5 bases at J, with 12 bases between. The CDR3 runs 13 residues.

This rearrangement joins TRBV7-2 to TRBJ2-3; 8 nucleotides line up with TRBD2. Losses at the gene ends were 4 bases for V and 2 bases for J; bases not matched to a gene: 5. CDR3 length: 15 amino acids. CDR1 is SGHTA and CDR2 is FQGNSA in the germline V gene. CDR3 in DNA: TGTGCCAGCAGCTCGACTAGCGCCTACACAGATACGCAGTATTTT. Protein: CASSSTSAYTDTQYF.

The chain uses TRBV28 and TRBJ2-7; 9 bases are a match to TRBD2. This CDR3 is 15 amino acids long. Per germline, CDR1 MDHEN and CDR2 SYDVKM. V shed 2 bases, J shed 2 bases, and the junction held 4 bases outside the gene matches. DNA for the CDR3: TGTGCCAGCAGTTTAATAGCGGGGGAAACCTACGAGCAGTACTTC. This gives the protein CASSLIAGETYEQYF.

The V call is TRBV27, the J call TRBJ1-1, with D perhaps TRBD1 (5 bases). There are 15 residues in the CDR3. The germline CDR1 and CDR2 sequences are MNHEY and SMNVEV (reference sequence). V dropped 0 bases and J dropped 2 bases, with 10 bases sitting between them. The CDR3 DNA sequence: TGTGCCAGCAGTTTATCGGGTGACAGTAACACTGAAGCTTTCTTT. It is translated as CASSLSGDSNTEAFF.

This sequence joins TRBV6-1 and TRBJ2-7, with 12 positions matching TRBD2. The CDR3 is 17 residues long. Losses at the gene ends were 1 base for V and 2 bases for J; bases not matched to a gene: 6. Germline CDR1 MNHNS, CDR2 SASEGT. CDR3 loop: CASSEGSGLAGPYEQYF. The DNA of the CDR3 is TGTGCCAGCAGTGAAGGTTCGGGACTAGCGGGCCCCTACGAGCAGTACTTC.

V usage is TRBV20-1 and J usage is TRBJ2-3, with unresolved D. The CDR3 has 11 residues. From germline, CDR1 is DFQATT and CDR2 SNEGSKA (reference sequence). With 1 base removed from V and 6 bases from J, the gap between germline ends came to 5 bases. CDR3 region: CSARVGDTQYF. The CDR3 nucleotides are TGCAGTGCTAGAGTGGGGGATACGCAGTATTTT.

This chain joins TRBV18 and TRBJ2-6, with D perhaps TRBD1 (6 bases). Trimming left V 3 bases short and J 1 base short, with 19 bases between. In germline, CDR1 is KGHSH, CDR2 LQKENI. This CDR3 has 19 residues. The CDR3 loop is CASSPKADRSKSGANVLTF. The CDR3 DNA reads TGTGCCAGCTCACCTAAAGCCGACAGGAGCAAATCTGGGGCCAACGTCCTGACTTTC.

This clone was seen more than once but under ten times. The chain recombines TRBV25-1 with TRBJ1-1; 7 positions agree with TRBD1. The length of the CDR3 is 14 residues. Germline V gene lookup returns CDR1 MGHDK and CDR2 SYGVNS. V dropped 2 bases and J dropped 3; count of bases not matched to a gene: 3. As DNA, the CDR3 is TGTGCCAGCAGTGAAGGCAGGGGGGACACTGAAGCTTTCTTT. This sequence encodes CASSEGRGDTEAFF.

V gene TRBV7-9 combines with J gene TRBJ2-7, with no clear D. Trimming left V 4 bases short and J 3 bases short, with 10 bases between. In germline, CDR1 is SEHNR, CDR2 FQNEAQ (reference sequence). The CDR3 totals 13 residues. The CDR3 region is CASSSSGNYEQYF. The CDR3 region has the DNA TGTGCCAGCAGCTCATCCGGCAACTACGAGCAGTACTTC.

The J gene is TRBJ2-7, the V gene TRBV7-9; D may be TRBD2 (5 bases). Trimming pared 4 bases from V and 4 bases from J, leaving 11 bases between. The germline CDR1 and CDR2 sequences are SEHNR and FQNEAQ (reference sequence). CDR3 length: 13 residues. CDR3 region: CASSSGVRYEQYF. The CDR3 DNA follows: TGTGCCAGCAGCTCCGGGGTAAGGTACGAGCAGTACTTC.

Notes on this clone: Germline and junction disagree at one end, which may indicate a read error. The chain uses TRBV7-7 and TRBJ1-5; TRBD1 is a possible D gene (5 bases). Germline CDR1 SSHAT, CDR2 FNYEAQ (reference sequence). The CDR3 runs 15 residues. CDR3 sequence: CASSYYRHSNQPQHF. The CDR3 DNA reads as TGTGCTAGCAGCTACTACAGGCATAGCAATCAGCCCCAGCATTTT.

The chain carries TRBV5-4 and TRBJ1-3; TRBD1 might be the D (5 bases). Germline lookup yields CDR1 SGHNT and CDR2 YYREEE (reference sequence). The CDR3 sequence is 14 residues long. V was clipped by 0 bases and J by 8 bases, with 12 bases between them. DNA of the CDR3: TGTGCCAGCAGCTTGGGGGGCGCGGGTCACACCATATATTTT. It translates to CASSLGGAGHTIYF.

J is TRBJ2-2 and V is TRBV27, with no clear D. The CDR3 sequence is 12 residues long. V was pared by 4 bases and J by 3 bases, with 3 bases between. Per the germline V gene, CDR1 is MNHEY and CDR2 is SMNVEV (reference sequence). Here the CDR3 reads CASSWDTGELFF. The CDR3 nucleotides read TGTGCCAGCAGTTGGGACACCGGGGAGCTGTTTTTT.

This clone was counted at least ten times. The J gene is TRBJ1-2, the V gene TRBV7-9, with D unresolved. Trimming removed 3 bases at V and 6 bases at J, with 11 bases between. CDR1 is SEHNR, CDR2 FQNEAQ, per germline (reference sequence). This CDR3 is built from 13 residues. Written as DNA, the CDR3 is TGTGCCAGCAGCTTGCCGGGAATGAATGGCTACACCTTC. It yields the protein CASSLPGMNGYTF. The whole variable domain, filled in from reference TRBV7-9 and TRBJ1-2, reads DTGVSQNPRHKITKRGQNVTFRCDPISEHNRLYWYRQTLGQGPEFLTYFQNEAQLEKSRLLSDRFSAERPKGSFSTLEIQRTEQGDSAMYLCASSLPGMNGYTFGSGTRLTVV.

The J gene is TRBJ2-2, the V gene TRBV27; D not certain. Trimming shortened V by 3 bases and J by 4 bases, and 9 bases separated the two germline ends. The CDR3 is 14 amino acids. CDR1 and CDR2 (germline): MNHEY, SMNVEV (reference sequence). DNA for the CDR3: TGTGCCAGCAGTTTTCCGTCGGGCACCGGGGAGCTGTTTTTT. Translation: CASSFPSGTGELFF.

The J gene is TRBJ1-1, the V gene TRBV6-5; the D is unclear. Germline V gene data show CDR1 as MNHEY and CDR2 as SVGAGI. CDR3 length: 12 amino acids. V lost 0 bases and J 2 bases, leaving 1 base between the germline ends. The CDR3 spells CASSYSNTEAFF. The DNA for the CDR3 is TGTGCCAGCAGTTACTCAAACACTGAAGCTTTCTTT.

The V and J genes are TRBV30 and TRBJ2-7, with 7 bases that match TRBD2. The CDR3 is made up of 14 amino acids. V was clipped by 3 bases and J by 2 bases; unmatched bases: 7. CDR1 is GTSNPN and CDR2 is SVGIG in the germline V gene (reference sequence). CDR3 in DNA: TGTGCCTGGAGGGGTCTAGCGGAACCCTACGAGCAGTACTTC. Translated: CAWRGLAEPYEQYF.

This rearrangement joins TRBV15 to TRBJ1-1; a possible D gene is TRBD1 (5 bases). This CDR3 spans 13 amino acids. The V end was cut by 3 bases, the J end by 4 bases, with 9 bases between. Germline CDR1 is LNHNV and CDR2 is YYDKDF (reference sequence). CDR3 bases: TGTGCCACCAGCAGGGGGCGACGCACTGAAGCTTTCTTT. Its translation: CATSRGRRTEAFF.

The rearrangement joins TRBV9 to TRBJ1-3; 8 bases map to TRBD1. The V and J ends lost 2 bases and 2 bases, in that order; junction bases with no gene match: 3. The CDR3 totals 15 residues. Germline loops: CDR1 SGDLS, CDR2 YYNGEE. CDR3: CASSVGQGPGNTIYF. The CDR3, as DNA: TGTGCCAGCAGCGTCGGACAGGGACCTGGAAACACCATATATTTT.

This chain joins TRBV27 and TRBJ1-2; D might be TRBD1 (5 bases). Germline V gives CDR1 MNHEY, CDR2 SMNVEV (reference sequence). V dropped 3 bases and J dropped 3 bases, with 14 bases sitting between them. This CDR3 has 15 residues. Here the CDR3 reads CASSLGSRVDYGYTF. The CDR3 region has the DNA TGTGCCAGCAGTTTGGGTTCCAGGGTCGACTATGGCTACACCTTC.

The chain links TRBV4-1 to TRBJ2-7, with 9 nucleotides matching TRBD2. V was clipped by 6 bases and J by 5 bases; unmatched bases: 5. Per germline, CDR1 MGHRA and CDR2 YSYEKL. This CDR3 comprises 13 residues. This CDR3 reads CASSRTSVDEQYF. The DNA of the CDR3 is TGCGCCAGCAGTAGGACTAGCGTGGACGAGCAGTACTTC.

The chain links TRBV28 to TRBJ2-4, with D unclear. V was trimmed by 6 bases and J by 3 bases, leaving 15 bases between them. Germline V gives CDR1 MDHEN, CDR2 SYDVKM. This CDR3 is 15 amino acids long. CDR3 DNA: TGTGCCAGCAGAGGTCCAGCCCGGAGCAAAAACATTCAGTACTTC. It specifies CASRGPARSKNIQYF. Combining the CDR3 with reference TRBV28 and TRBJ2-4 gives the whole variable domain DVKVTQSSRYLVKRTGEKVFLECVQDMDHENMFWYRQDPGLGLRLIYFSYDVKMKEKGDIPEGYSVSREKKERFSLILESASTNQTSMYLCASRGPARSKNIQYFGAGTRLSVL.

V and J are TRBV30 and TRBJ2-3, with 11 bases fitting TRBD1. Per germline, CDR1 GTSNPN and CDR2 SVGIG (reference sequence). V was pared by 1 base and J by 5 bases, with 5 bases of the junction left unmatched. The CDR3 length is 15 residues. This CDR3 is CAWSAGTGGRDTQYF. The CDR3 DNA sequence: TGTGCCTGGAGTGCGGGGACAGGGGGTCGAGATACGCAGTATTTT.